This T cell receptor (beta chain) derives from a study of control samples from healthy donors and cancer patients. Method: immunoSEQ multiplex PCR; TCRdb's copy keeps in-frame clones and lacks some. The table lists tens of thousands of clones, 70% to 90% of them singletons. The CDR3 length is 15 residues. Trimming took off 3 bases at V and 9 bases at J, with 17 bases between the two ends. CDR1 and CDR2 (germline): KGHSH, LQKENI. This receptor was taken from a woman aged 55-70 years with head and neck cancer. V usage is TRBV18 and J usage is TRBJ2-2; tentatively, D is TRBD2 (5 bases). Sequenced: PBMCs. Here the CDR3 reads CASSPYAGLDRELFF. The CDR3 bases are TGTGCCAGCTCACCGTACGCCGGACTTGATAGGGAGCTGTTTTTT.